A selection of T cell receptor beta chains follows, all from one sample in a study of monozygotic twins with inflammatory bowel disease. TCRdb reprocessed the 5' RACE reads and reports one entry per CDR3 protein, with no DNA. This sample's table reports about 43,000 distinct CDR3 sequences. The sample taken for sequencing was blood. The receptor set was obtained from a human donor with ulcerative colitis or Crohn's disease, or a healthy co-twin of an affected twin (not recorded which). The CDR3 runs from the conserved cysteine through the conserved F or W.

TRBV12-3/TRBV12-4	TRBJ1-2	CASSYPGQARGYTF
TRBV5-5	TRBJ2-3	CASTKRGLAGPTDTQYF
TRBV10-3	TRBJ2-3	CAIREEGEADTQYF
TRBV20-1	TRBJ2-7	CSARDTTASYYEQYF
TRBV5-1	TRBJ1-2	CASSSDGGNYGYTF
TRBV7-2	TRBJ1-2	CASSNQGGSGYTF
TRBV5-1	TRBJ2-3	CASSLGTSGRIDTQYF
TRBV24-1	TRBJ2-3	CATSDLQGAADTQYF
TRBV20-1	TRBJ2-4	CSASGREGENIQYF
TRBV18	TRBJ2-7	CASSQGFLGYEQYF
TRBV7-2	TRBJ2-5	CASSRKTGSETQYF
TRBV12-3/TRBV12-4	TRBJ1-5	CASSEKGQAAGQPQHF
TRBV4-2	TRBJ1-6	CASSPLGSDSTSHF
TRBV30	TRBJ2-2	CAWRGYTDGELFF
TRBV27	TRBJ2-7	CASSQRGLAGGNEQYF
TRBV27	TRBJ1-5	CASRPGSSNQPQHF
TRBV20-1	TRBJ1-2	CSARVDVSYGYTF
TRBV13	TRBJ2-1	CASSPGQGHNEQFF
TRBV19	TRBJ2-1	CASSPRQGSGPFF
TRBV19	TRBJ2-1	CASSIERGDEQFF
TRBV4-2	TRBJ2-7	CASSQENEQYF
TRBV18	TRBJ1-1	CASSREGLSNTEAFF
TRBV20-1	TRBJ1-5	CSAKDGAYNQPQHF
TRBV5-1	TRBJ2-3	CASSLGPSAGADTQYF
TRBV7-3	TRBJ2-1	CASSMGTNNEQFF
TRBV6-1	TRBJ2-7	CASSGDIRSYEQYF
TRBV2	TRBJ2-7	CASRADRVPYEQYF
TRBV5-5	TRBJ1-2	CASIGPNGYTF
TRBV3-1	TRBJ1-2	CASSQSTVGYTF
TRBV7-8	TRBJ1-1	CASSLGGGGSEAFF
TRBV5-5	TRBJ2-3	CASSPTDRTDTQYF
TRBV4-3	TRBJ1-1	CASSQELGQADTEAFF
TRBV14	TRBJ2-5	CASSRRPGPSGETQYF
TRBV13	TRBJ2-4	CASSPRFEGEAKNIQYF
TRBV27	TRBJ1-6	CASSLGAGVTPLHF
TRBV30	TRBJ1-5	CAWRLSTGQGSNQPQHF
TRBV12-3/TRBV12-4	TRBJ1-2	CASSPDTYYGYTF
TRBV6-5	TRBJ1-2	CASTKTGNYGYTF
TRBV7-9	TRBJ2-4	CASSSAKNIQYF
TRBV3-1	TRBJ1-1	CASSPTGTEAFF
TRBV7-6	TRBJ2-5	CASSSALAGGQETQYF
TRBV12-3/TRBV12-4	TRBJ1-3	CASSLRGRGNTIYF
TRBV29-1	TRBJ2-4	CSVETGAKNIQYF
TRBV5-4	TRBJ2-3	CASSLASGGMSTDTQYF
TRBV7-2	TRBJ2-7	CASSLQWSNAYEQYF
TRBV9	TRBJ2-6	CASSAQGVYGSGANVLTF
TRBV20-1	TRBJ2-7	CSARAAGRDFVEQYF